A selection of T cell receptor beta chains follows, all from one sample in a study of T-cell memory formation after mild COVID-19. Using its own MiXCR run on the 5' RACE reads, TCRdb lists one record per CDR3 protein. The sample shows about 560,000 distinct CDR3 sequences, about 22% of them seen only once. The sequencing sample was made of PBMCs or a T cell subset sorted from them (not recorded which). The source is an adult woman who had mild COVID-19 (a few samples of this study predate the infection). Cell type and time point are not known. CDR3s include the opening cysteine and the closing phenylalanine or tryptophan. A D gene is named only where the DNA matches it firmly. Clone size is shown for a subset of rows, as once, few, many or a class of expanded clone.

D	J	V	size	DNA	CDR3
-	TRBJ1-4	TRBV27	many	TGTGCCAGCAGCAACCGAGGGTCAACTAATGAAAAACTGTTTTTT	CASSNRGSTNEKLFF
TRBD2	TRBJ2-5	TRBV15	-	TGTGCCACCCGACTAGCGGGGGGTCTCCAAGAGACCCAGTACTTC	CATRLAGGLQETQYF
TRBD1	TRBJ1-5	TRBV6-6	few	TGTGCCAGCAGTTACGCCCCAGGGGGGGAGAGCAATCAGCCCCAGCATTTT	CASSYAPGGESNQPQHF
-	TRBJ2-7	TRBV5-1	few	TGCGCCAGCAGCGTGACCGGGATGCGGGTGGAGCAGTACTTC	CASSVTGMRVEQYF
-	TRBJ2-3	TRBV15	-	TGTGCCACCAGCAGTGGACTACAGGGCCCGTGGGGAGATACGCAGTATTTT	CATSSGLQGPWGDTQYF
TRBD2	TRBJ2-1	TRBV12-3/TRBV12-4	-	TGTGCCAGCAGACCAACTAGCGTCTCCTACAATGAGCAGTTCTTC	CASRPTSVSYNEQFF
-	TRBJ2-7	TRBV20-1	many	TGCAGTGCTGAGGACCTATCTAATTCCTACGAGCAGTACTTC	CSAEDLSNSYEQYF
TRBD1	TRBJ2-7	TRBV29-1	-	TGCAGCGTGGGGACAGGGGGACGCTACGAGCAGTACTTC	CSVGTGGRYEQYF
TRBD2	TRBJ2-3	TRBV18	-	TGTGCCAGCTCACCAGCTGGCGGGAGGGATCCAGATACGCAGTATTTT	CASSPAGGRDPDTQYF
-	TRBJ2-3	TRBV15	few	TGTGCCACCAGCAGAACCCCCGGGAGAAGCACAGATACGCAGTATTTT	CATSRTPGRSTDTQYF
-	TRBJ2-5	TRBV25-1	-	TGTGCCAGCAGTCCGACCGGGCTCTGGAAGACCCAGTACTTC	CASSPTGLWKTQYF
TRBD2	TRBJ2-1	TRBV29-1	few	TGCAGCGTTGTAGCGGGAGTCGTCTACAATGAGCAGTTCTTC	CSVVAGVVYNEQFF
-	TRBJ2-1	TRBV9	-	TGTGCCAGCAGCGAGTGGTTGTTGGATGAGCAGTTCTTC	CASSEWLLDEQFF
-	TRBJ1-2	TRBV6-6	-	TGTGCCAGCAGTTCCCCCGACAAGACCAATGGCTACACCTTC	CASSSPDKTNGYTF
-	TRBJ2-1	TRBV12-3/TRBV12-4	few	TGTGCCAGCAGCCCGGCTGCGGGGATCCTCGAAAGTGAGCAGTTCTTC	CASSPAAGILESEQFF
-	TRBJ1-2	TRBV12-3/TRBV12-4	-	TGTGCCAGCAGTCTCGGGGGCCGCTATGGCTACACCTTC	CASSLGGRYGYTF
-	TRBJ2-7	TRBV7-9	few	TGTGCCAGCAGCTTAGAGCCCCTTGGAAGCTACGAGCAGTACTTC	CASSLEPLGSYEQYF
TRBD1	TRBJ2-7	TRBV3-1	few	TGTGCCAGCAGCCAGGGGACAGGACCTCGCGGCGAGCAGTACTTC	CASSQGTGPRGEQYF
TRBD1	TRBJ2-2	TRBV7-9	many	TGTGCCAGCAACCAGAGAGTAACAGGGGCGGGTACCGGGGAGCTGTTTTTT	CASNQRVTGAGTGELFF
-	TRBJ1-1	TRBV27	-	TGTGCCAGCAGTACAGGGCTCCTCATGAACACTGAAGCTTTCTTT	CASSTGLLMNTEAFF
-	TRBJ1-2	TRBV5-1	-	TGCGCCAGCAGCCCGGCGGTGCGGGGCTATGGCTACACCTTC	CASSPAVRGYGYTF
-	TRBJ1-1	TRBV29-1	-	TGCAGCGTTGAACAGGGTGTTTGGACTGAAGCTTTCTTT	CSVEQGVWTEAFF
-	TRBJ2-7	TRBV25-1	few	TGTGCCAGCAGCCCTCCCGGACGGGGGCGAGCCTACGAGCAGTACTTC	CASSPPGRGRAYEQYF
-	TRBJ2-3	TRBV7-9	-	TGTGCCAGCAGCTTAGTGCTAAGTCGCACAGATACGCAGTATTTT	CASSLVLSRTDTQYF
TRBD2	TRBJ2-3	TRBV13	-	TGTGCCAGCAGCCTGGGACTACCTACCCCAGATACGCAGTATTTT	CASSLGLPTPDTQYF
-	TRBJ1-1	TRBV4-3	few	TGCGCCAGCAGCCAAGATAGTAGCGGGAGAGGGGGATCAGGGGCGAACACTGAAGCTTTCTTT	CASSQDSSGRGGSGANTEAFF
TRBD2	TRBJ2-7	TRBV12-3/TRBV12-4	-	TGTGCCAGCAGCCCCCCGGTTGGGAGGGGCGAGCAGTACTTC	CASSPPVGRGEQYF
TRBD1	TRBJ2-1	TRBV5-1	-	TGCGCCAGCGCCGAACAGGGGGCGAATGAGCAGTTCTTC	CASAEQGANEQFF
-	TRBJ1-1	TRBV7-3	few	TGTGCCAGCAGCTTAATACGTAAGGAGAGGAACACTGAAGCTTTCTTT	CASSLIRKERNTEAFF
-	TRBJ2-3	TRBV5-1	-	TGCGCCAGCAGCTCGGATCCGGTCCCAGATACGCAGTATTTT	CASSSDPVPDTQYF
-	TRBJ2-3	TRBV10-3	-	TGTGCCATCAGTGGGGTCACTACCACAGATACGCAGTATTTT	CAISGVTTTDTQYF
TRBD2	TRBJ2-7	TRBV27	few	TGTGCCAGCAGTTCCGGACTAGCGGGAATATACGAGCAGTACTTC	CASSSGLAGIYEQYF
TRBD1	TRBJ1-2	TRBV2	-	TGTGCCAGCAGTGGGACCGGACAGGGGGGCTATGGCTACACCTTC	CASSGTGQGGYGYTF
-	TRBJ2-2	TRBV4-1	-	TGCGCCAGCAGCCAAGTCTTGGCCGGGGAGCTGTTTTTT	CASSQVLAGELFF
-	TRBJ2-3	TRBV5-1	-	TGCGCCAGCGGAGGGTCGGGGGTCGCCACAGATACGCAGTATTTT	CASGGSGVATDTQYF
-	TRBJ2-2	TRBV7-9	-	TGTGCCAGCAGCCGCAGGGTCGCGAACCCCGGGGAGCTGTTTTTT	CASSRRVANPGELFF
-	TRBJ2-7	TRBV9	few	TGTGCCAGCACTCCGGGACAAAACTCCTACGAGCAGTACTTC	CASTPGQNSYEQYF
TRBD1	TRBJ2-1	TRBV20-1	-	TGCAGTGCTAGATTGTCCAAACAGGGGGTTGGTGAGCAGTTCTTC	CSARLSKQGVGEQFF
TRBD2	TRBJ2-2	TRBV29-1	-	TGCAGCGTTGAAGATAAGGGACTAGCGGGAGGGGAGCTGTTTTTT	CSVEDKGLAGGELFF
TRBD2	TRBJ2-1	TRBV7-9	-	TGTGCCAGCAGCTTAGGGAGTGCGGGGGGAAGCAATGAGCAGTTCTTC	CASSLGSAGGSNEQFF
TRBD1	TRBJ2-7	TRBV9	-	TGTGCCAGCAGCGAAGGGACAGGCGACTCCTACGAGCAGTACTTC	CASSEGTGDSYEQYF
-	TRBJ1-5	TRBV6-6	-	TGTGCCAGCACCGGGTACGGGAATCAGCCCCAGCATTTT	CASTGYGNQPQHF
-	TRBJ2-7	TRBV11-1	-	TGTGCCAGCAGCGCTAGGGTTCGCGCATACGAGCAGTACTTC	CASSARVRAYEQYF
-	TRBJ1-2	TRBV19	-	TGTGCCCCATTAGCCGGTAACTATGGCTACACCTTC	CAPLAGNYGYTF
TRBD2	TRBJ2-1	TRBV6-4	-	TGTGCCAGCAGTCGGGGGGACTCCTACAATGAGCAGTTCTTC	CASSRGDSYNEQFF
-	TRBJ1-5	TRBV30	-	TGTGCCTGGGCGAAAGGAACTAGCAATCAGCCCCAGCATTTT	CAWAKGTSNQPQHF
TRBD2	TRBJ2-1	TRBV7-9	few	TGTGCCAGCAGCAAATCCGGACTAGCGAGGCCTCAACGCTCCTACAATGAGCAGTTCTTC	CASSKSGLARPQRSYNEQFF
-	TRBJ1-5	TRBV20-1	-	TGCAGTGCTAGAGATCCCCGGAGGGGGTCCAATCAGCCCCAGCATTTT	CSARDPRRGSNQPQHF
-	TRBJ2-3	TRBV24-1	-	TGTGCCACCAGTGAAAGTGACGGGACAGATACGCAGTATTTT	CATSESDGTDTQYF
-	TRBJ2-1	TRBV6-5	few	TGTGCCAGCAGTTACCAGGGAGGCGGCCCTCGGGTGAATGAGCAGTTCTTC	CASSYQGGGPRVNEQFF
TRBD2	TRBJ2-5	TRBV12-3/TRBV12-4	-	TGTGCCAGCAGTTCCCTACTAGCGGGGGGGCCGGTTGTCCCAGAGACCCAGTACTTC	CASSSLLAGGPVVPETQYF
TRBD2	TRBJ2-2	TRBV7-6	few	TGTGCCGTGGAGGTAGCGGGAGTACTGAACACCGGGGAGCTGTTTTTT	CAVEVAGVLNTGELFF
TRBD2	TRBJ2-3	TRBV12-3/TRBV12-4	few	TGTGCCATCGTGACTAGCGGGGAGACAGATACGCAGTATTTT	CAIVTSGETDTQYF
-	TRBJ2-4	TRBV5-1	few	TGCGCCAGCAGCTCGGACAGTGGCGGAAACATTCAGTACTTC	CASSSDSGGNIQYF
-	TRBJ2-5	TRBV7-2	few	TGTGCCAGCAACGAAATAGGGCGGGAGACCCAGTACTTC	CASNEIGRETQYF
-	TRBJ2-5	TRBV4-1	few	TGCGCCAGCAGCCAAGATAGTATCGAGACCCAGTACTTC	CASSQDSIETQYF
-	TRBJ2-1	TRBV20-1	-	TGCAGTGCCCTGGACAGTGCCTACAATGAGCAGTTCTTC	CSALDSAYNEQFF
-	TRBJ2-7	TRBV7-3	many	TGTGCCAGCAGCCCGGGACCGTCCTCCTACGAGCAGTACTTC	CASSPGPSSYEQYF